This TCR beta chain was found in a study of identical twins. This clonotype was counted between two and nine times. Its specificity is unknown. The CDR3 extends over 13 amino acids. J was trimmed by 7 bases and V by 5 bases; bases with no gene match: 5. Addition of a universal primer site occurred through template switching, and cDNA carried unique molecular identifiers. TCRdb reprocessed the 5' RACE reads via MiXCR and lists one record per CDR3 protein. Altogether about 890,000 distinct CDR3 sequences are present, 12% being singletons, with the ten largest covering around 1.6%. Study results and limitations: Memory repertoires lacked the insertion deficit that abundant cord blood beta clonotypes showed.

Another study also made use of these data, one on yellow fever vaccine responses in identical twins.

This clonotype was obtained from a woman younger than 35 in good health. This rearrangement joins TRBV12-3 or TRBV12-4 to TRBJ1-5, with 7 bases matching TRBD1. The sample consisted of PBMCs. The CDR3 region is CASSPTGSQPQHF. In nucleotides, the CDR3 is TGTGCCAGCAGTCCGACAGGGAGCCAGCCCCAGCATTTT.